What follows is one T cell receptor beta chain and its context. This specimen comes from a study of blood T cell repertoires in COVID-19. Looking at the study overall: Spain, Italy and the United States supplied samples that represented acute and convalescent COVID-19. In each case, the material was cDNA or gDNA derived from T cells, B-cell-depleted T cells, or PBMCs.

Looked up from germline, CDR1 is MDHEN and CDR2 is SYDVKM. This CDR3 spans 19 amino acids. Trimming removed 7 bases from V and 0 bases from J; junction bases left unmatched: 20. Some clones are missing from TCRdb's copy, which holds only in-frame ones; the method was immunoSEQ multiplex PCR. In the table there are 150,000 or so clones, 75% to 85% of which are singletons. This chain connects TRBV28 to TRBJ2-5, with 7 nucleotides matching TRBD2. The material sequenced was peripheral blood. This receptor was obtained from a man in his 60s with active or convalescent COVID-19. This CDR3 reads CASTVPGGRTLSYQETQYF. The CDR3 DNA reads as TGTGCCAGCACAGTTCCGGGGGGTCGGACCCTATCGTACCAAGAGACCCAGTACTTC. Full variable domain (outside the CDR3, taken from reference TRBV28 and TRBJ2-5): DVKVTQSSRYLVKRTGEKVFLECVQDMDHENMFWYRQDPGLGLRLIYFSYDVKMKEKGDIPEGYSVSREKKERFSLILESASTNQTSMYLCASTVPGGRTLSYQETQYFGPGTRLLVL.